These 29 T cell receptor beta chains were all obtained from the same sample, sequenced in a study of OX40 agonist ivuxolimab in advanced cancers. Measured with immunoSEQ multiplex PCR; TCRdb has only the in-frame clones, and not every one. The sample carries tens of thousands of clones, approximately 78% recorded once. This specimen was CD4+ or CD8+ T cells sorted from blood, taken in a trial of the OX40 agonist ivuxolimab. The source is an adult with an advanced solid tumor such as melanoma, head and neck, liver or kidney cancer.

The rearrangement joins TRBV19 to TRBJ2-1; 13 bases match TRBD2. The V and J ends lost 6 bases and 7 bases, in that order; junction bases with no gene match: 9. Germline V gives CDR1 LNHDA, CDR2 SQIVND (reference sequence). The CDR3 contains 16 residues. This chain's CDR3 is CASRVLAGGPENEQFF. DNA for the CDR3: TGTGCCAGTAGGGTACTAGCGGGAGGGCCGGAGAATGAGCAGTTCTTC.

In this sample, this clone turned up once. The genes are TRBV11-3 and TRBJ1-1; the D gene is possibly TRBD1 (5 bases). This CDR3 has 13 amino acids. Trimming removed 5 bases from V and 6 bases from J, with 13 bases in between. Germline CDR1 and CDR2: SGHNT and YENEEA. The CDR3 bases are TGTGCCAGCAGCCTTCGACAGTCTTCTGAAGCTTTCTTT. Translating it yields CASSLRQSSEAFF.

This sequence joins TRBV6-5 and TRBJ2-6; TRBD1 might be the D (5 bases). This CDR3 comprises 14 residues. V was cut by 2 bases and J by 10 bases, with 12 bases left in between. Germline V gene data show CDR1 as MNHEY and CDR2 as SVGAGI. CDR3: CASSYGWQGNVLTF. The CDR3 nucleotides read TGTGCCAGCAGTTACGGTTGGCAGGGAAACGTCCTGACTTTC.

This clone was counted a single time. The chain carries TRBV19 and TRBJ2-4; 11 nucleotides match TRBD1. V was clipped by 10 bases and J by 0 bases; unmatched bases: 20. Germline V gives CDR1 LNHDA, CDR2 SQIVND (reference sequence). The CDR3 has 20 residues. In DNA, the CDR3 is TGTGCCACTACGAAGGAACCCGGGACAGGGGGGGGTTTAGCCAAAAACATTCAGTACTTC. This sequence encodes CATTKEPGTGGGLAKNIQYF.

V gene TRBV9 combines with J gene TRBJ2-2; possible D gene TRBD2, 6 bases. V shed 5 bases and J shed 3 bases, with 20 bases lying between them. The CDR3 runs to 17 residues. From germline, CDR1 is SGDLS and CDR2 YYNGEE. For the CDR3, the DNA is TGTGCCAGCAGAGATAGAAGGGACTGGCGATACACCGGGGAGCTGTTTTTT. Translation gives CASRDRRDWRYTGELFF. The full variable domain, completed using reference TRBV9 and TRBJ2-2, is DSGVTQTPKHLITATGQRVTLRCSPRSGDLSVYWYQQSLDQGLQFLIQYYNGEERAKGNILERFSAQQFPDLHSELNLSSLELGDSALYFCASRDRRDWRYTGELFFGEGSRLTVL.

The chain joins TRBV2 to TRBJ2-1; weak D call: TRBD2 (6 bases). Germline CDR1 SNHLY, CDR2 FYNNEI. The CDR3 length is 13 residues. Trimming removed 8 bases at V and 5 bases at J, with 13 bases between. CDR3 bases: TGTGCCAGCCGCCGGGACTTCCACAATGAGCAGTTCTTC. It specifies CASRRDFHNEQFF. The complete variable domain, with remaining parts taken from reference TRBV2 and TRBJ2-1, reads EPEVTQTPSHQVTQMGQEVILRCVPISNHLYFYWYRQILGQKVEFLVSFYNNEISEKSEIFDDQFSVERPDGSNFTLKIRSTKLEDSAMYFCASRRDFHNEQFFGPGTRLTVL.

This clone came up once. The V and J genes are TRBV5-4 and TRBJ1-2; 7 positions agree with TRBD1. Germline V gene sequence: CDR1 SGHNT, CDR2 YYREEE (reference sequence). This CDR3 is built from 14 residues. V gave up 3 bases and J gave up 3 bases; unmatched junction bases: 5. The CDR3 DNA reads TGTGCCAGCAGCTCAGCAGGGGGGGACTATGGCTACACCTTC. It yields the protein CASSSAGGDYGYTF. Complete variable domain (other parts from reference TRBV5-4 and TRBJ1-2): ETGVTQSPTHLIKTRGQQVTLRCSSQSGHNTVSWYQQALGQGPQFIFQYYREEENGRGNFPPRFSGLQFPNYSSELNVNALELDDSALYLCASSSAGGDYGYTFGSGTRLTVV.

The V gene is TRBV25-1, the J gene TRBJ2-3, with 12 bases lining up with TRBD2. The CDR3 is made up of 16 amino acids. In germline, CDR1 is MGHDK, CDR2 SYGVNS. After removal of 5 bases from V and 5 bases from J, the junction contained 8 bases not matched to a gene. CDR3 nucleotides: TGTGCCAGCAGTATCCGACTAGCGGGAGTAATAGATACGCAGTATTTT. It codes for CASSIRLAGVIDTQYF.

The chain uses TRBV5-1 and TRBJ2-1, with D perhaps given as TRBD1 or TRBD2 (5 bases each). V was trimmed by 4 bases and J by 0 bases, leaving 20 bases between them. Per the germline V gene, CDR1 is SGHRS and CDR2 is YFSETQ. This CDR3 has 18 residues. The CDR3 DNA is TGCGCCAGCAGCCTGGGCGTAGGTGTCGGGGCCTCCTACAATGAGCAGTTCTTC. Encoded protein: CASSLGVGVGASYNEQFF.

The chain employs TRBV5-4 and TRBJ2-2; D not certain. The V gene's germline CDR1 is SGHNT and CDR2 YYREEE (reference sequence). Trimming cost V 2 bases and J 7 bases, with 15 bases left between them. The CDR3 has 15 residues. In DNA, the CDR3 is TGTGCCAGCAGCTTTTTGGCGGCGAGTGGCGGGGAGCTGTTTTTT. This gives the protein CASSFLAASGGELFF.

Written as DNA, the CDR3 is TGTGCCAGCAGTTCCAACCGGGACCACAATGAGCAGTTCTTC. This encodes CASSSNRDHNEQFF. This sequence joins TRBV27 and TRBJ2-1; D possibly matches TRBD1 or TRBD2 (5 bases each). CDR3 size: 14 residues. V was clipped by 4 bases and J by 5 bases, with 12 bases between them. Looked up from germline, CDR1 is MNHEY and CDR2 is SMNVEV (reference sequence).

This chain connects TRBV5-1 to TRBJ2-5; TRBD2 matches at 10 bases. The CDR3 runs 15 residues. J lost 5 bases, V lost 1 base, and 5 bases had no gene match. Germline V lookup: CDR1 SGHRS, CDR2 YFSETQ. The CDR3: CASSLSSGSAETQYF. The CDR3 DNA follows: TGCGCCAGCAGCTTGTCTAGCGGGAGTGCGGAGACCCAGTACTTC.

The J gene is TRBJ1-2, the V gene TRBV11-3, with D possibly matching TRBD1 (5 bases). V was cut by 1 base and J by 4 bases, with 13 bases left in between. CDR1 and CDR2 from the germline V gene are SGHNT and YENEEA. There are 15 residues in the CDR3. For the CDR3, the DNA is TGTGCCAGCAGCTTAGGCCCAGGGTTGGGCTATGGCTACACCTTC. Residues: CASSLGPGLGYGYTF.

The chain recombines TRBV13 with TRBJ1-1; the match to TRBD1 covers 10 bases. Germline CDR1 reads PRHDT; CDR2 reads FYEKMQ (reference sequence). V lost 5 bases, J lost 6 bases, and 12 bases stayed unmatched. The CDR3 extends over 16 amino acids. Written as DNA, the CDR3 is TGTGCCAGCAGCCTAATACGACAGGGGGCGCTTCCTGAAGCTTTCTTT. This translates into CASSLIRQGALPEAFF.

The CDR3 reads CASSPRDRGELFF. CDR3 nucleotide sequence: TGTGCCAGCTCACCGCGGGACAGGGGCGAACTGTTTTTT. The chain couples TRBV18 to TRBJ1-4, with 10 bases aligning to TRBD1. V lost 3 bases to trimming and J lost 12 bases; unmatched junction nucleotides: 4. This CDR3 region has 13 residues. Germline V gene data show CDR1 as KGHSH and CDR2 as LQKENI.

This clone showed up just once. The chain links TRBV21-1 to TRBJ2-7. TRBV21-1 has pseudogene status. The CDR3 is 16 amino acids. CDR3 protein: CASSNSDLSPPYEQYV. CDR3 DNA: TGTGCCAGCAGCAATTCAGATTTATCCCCTCCTTACGAGCAGTACGTC.

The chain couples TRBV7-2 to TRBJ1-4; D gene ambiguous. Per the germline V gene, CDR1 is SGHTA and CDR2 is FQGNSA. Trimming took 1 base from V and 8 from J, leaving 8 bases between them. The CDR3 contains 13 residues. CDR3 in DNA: TGTGCCAGCAGCTTAGTAGGAGTGGAAAAACTGTTTTTT. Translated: CASSLVGVEKLFF. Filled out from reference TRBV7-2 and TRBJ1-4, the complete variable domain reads GAGVSQSPSNKVTEKGKDVELRCDPISGHTALYWYRQSLGQGLEFLIYFQGNSAPDKSGLPSDRFSAERTGGSVSTLTIQRTQQEDSAVYLCASSLVGVEKLFFGSGTQLSVL.

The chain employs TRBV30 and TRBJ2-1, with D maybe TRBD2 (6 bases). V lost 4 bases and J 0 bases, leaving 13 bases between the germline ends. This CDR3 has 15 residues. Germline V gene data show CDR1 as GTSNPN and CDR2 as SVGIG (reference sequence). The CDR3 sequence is CAWKSTSSSYNEQFF. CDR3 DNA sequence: TGTGCCTGGAAAAGTACTAGCTCCTCCTACAATGAGCAGTTCTTC.

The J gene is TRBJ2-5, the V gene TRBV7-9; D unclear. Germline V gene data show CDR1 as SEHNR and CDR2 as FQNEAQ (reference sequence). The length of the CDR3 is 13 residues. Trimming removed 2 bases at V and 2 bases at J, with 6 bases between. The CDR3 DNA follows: TGTGCCAGCAGCTTAATAGAACAAGAGACCCAGTACTTC. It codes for CASSLIEQETQYF.

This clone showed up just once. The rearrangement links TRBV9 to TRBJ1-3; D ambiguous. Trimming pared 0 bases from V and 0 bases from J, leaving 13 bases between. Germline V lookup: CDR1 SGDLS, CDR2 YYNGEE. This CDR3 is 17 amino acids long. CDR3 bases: TGTGCCAGCAGCGTAGCCCCTACCCTAATCTCTGGAAACACCATATATTTT. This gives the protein CASSVAPTLISGNTIYF.

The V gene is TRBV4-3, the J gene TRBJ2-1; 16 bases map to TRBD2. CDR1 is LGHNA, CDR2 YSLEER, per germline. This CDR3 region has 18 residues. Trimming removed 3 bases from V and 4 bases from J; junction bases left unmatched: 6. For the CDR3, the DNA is TGCGCCAGCAGCCAGGCGGGACTAGCGGGAGGGATGTACAATGAGCAGTTCTTC. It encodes CASSQAGLAGGMYNEQFF.

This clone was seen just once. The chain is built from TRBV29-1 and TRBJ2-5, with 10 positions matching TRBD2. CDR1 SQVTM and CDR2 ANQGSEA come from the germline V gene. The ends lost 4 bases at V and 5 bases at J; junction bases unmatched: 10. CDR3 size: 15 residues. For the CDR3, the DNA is TGCAGCGTTGTCCCTAGCGGGAGTGGTAGGGAGACCCAGTACTTC. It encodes CSVVPSGSGRETQYF.

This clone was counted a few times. The CDR3 coding sequence is TGTGCCAGCAGCTTGACAGATGAAGCTTTCTTT. Translating gives CASSLTDEAFF. The chain couples TRBV5-6 to TRBJ1-1; the D is unclear. Trimming took 1 base from V and 7 from J, leaving 5 bases between them. CDR1 SGHDT and CDR2 YYEEEE come from the germline V gene. This CDR3 is built from 11 residues.

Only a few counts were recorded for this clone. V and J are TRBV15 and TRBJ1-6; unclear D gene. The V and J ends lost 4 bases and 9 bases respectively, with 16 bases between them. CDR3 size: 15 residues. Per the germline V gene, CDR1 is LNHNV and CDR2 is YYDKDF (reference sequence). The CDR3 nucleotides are TGTGCCACCAGCACAGAAATAGGATTCGGTTCACCCCTCCACTTT. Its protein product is CATSTEIGFGSPLHF.

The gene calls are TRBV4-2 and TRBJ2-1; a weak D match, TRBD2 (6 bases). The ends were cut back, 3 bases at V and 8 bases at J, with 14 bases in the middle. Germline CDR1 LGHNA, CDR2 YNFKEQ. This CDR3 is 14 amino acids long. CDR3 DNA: TGTGCCAGCAGCCAGTTCCGGGAGTCACATGAGCAGTTCTTC. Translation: CASSQFRESHEQFF.

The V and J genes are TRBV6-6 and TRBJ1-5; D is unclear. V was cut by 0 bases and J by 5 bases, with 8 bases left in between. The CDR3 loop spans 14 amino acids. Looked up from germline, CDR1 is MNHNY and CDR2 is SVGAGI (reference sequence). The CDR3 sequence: CASSYSQEYQPQHF. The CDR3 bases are TGTGCCAGCAGTTACTCCCAGGAGTATCAGCCCCAGCATTTT.

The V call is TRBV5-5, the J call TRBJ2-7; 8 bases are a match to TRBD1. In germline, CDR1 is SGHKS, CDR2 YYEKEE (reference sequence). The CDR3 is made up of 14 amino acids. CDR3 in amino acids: CASSYGPTRQDRDV. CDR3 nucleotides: TGTGCCAGCAGCTATGGTCCCACCCGGCAGGACAGGGACGTC.

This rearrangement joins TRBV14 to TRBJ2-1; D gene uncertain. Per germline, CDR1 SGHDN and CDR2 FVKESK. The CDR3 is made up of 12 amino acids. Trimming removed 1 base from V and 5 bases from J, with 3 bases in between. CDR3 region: CASSQGNNEQFF. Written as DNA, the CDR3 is TGTGCCAGCAGCCAAGGGAACAATGAGCAGTTCTTC. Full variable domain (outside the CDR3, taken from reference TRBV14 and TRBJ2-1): EAGVTQFPSHSVIEKGQTVTLRCDPISGHDNLYWYRRVMGKEIKFLLHFVKESKQDESGMPNNRFLAERTGGTYSTLKVQPAELEDSGVYFCASSQGNNEQFFGPGTRLTVL.

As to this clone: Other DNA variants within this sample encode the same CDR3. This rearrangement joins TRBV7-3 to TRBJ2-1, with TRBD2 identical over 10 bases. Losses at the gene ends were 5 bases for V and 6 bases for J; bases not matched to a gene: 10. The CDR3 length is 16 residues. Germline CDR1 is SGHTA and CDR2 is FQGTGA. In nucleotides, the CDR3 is TGTGCCAGCAGCCCTGGAAGCGGGAGGGCGGGCAATGAGCAGTTCTTC. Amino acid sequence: CASSPGSGRAGNEQFF.